This entry concerns a single T cell receptor (beta chain). The target antigen is unknown. These data come from a study of T cell responses to AZD1222 COVID-19 vaccine. Study observations and caveats: Only after the peak T cell response were repertoires sampled.

The assay was immunoSEQ multiplex PCR, and TCRdb's table has in-frame clones only and misses some. The table includes more than 110,000 clones, about 91% detected once. This TCR derives from an adult in good health. The input for sequencing was peripheral blood, taken on day 0 of AZD1222 vaccination.

The CDR3 coding sequence is TGTGCCACCAGTGAGGCAGGGAATCAGCCCCAGCATTTT. This codes for CATSEAGNQPQHF. V is TRBV24-1 and J is TRBJ1-5, with a possible D match to TRBD1 (5 bases). The CDR3 sequence is 13 residues long. Per the germline V gene, CDR1 is KGHDR and CDR2 is SFDVKD. The ends were cut back, 4 bases at V and 4 bases at J, with 7 bases in the middle.